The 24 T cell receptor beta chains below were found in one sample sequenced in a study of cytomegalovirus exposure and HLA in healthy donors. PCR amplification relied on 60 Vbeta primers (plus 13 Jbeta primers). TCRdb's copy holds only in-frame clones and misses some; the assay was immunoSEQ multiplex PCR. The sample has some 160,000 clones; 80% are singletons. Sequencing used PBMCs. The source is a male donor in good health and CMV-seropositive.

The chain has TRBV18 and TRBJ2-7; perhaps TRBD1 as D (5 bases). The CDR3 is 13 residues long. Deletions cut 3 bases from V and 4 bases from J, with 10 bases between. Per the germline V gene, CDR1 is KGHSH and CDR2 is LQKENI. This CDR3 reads CASSPDSQYEQYF. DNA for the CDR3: TGTGCCAGCTCACCCGACAGTCAATACGAGCAGTACTTC.

CDR3 sequence reads: CSVLVGVNTGELFF. CDR3 nucleotide sequence: TGCAGCGTTTTGGTCGGGGTGAACACCGGGGAGCTGTTTTTT. The rearrangement links TRBV29-1 to TRBJ2-2, with D perhaps matching TRBD2 (5 bases). The CDR3 is 14 residues long. Trimming shortened V by 5 bases and J by 1 base, and 11 bases separated the two germline ends. Germline V lookup: CDR1 SQVTM, CDR2 ANQGSEA.

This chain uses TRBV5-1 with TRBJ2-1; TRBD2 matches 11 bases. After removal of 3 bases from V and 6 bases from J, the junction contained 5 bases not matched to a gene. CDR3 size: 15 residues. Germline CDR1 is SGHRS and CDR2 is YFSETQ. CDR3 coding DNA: TGCGCCAGCAGCTCGACTAGCGGGACCCCCAATGAGCAGTTCTTC. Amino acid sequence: CASSSTSGTPNEQFF.

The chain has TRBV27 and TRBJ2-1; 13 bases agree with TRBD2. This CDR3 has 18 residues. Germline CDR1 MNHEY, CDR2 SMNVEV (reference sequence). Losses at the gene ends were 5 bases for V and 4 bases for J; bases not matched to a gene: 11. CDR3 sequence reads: CASSLRLAGGGGYNEQFF. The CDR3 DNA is TGTGCCAGCAGTCTTCGACTAGCGGGGGGAGGAGGTTACAATGAGCAGTTCTTC.

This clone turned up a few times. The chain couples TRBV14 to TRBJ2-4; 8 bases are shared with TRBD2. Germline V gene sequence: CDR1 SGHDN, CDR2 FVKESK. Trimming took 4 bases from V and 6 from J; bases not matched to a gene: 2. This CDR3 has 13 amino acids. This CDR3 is CASSPSGGNIQYF. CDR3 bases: TGTGCCAGCAGCCCAAGCGGGGGAAACATTCAGTACTTC.

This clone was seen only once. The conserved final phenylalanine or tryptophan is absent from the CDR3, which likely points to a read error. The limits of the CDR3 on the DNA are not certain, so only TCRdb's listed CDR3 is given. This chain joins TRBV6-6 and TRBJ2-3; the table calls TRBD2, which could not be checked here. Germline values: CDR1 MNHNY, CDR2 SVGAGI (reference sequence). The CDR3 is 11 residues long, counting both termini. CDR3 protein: CASVQAGVASY.

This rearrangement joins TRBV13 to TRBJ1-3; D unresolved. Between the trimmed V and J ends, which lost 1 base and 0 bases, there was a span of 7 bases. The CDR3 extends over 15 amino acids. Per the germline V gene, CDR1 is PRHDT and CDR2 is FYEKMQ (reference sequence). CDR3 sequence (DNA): TGTGCCAGCAGCTTAGACCCCAGCTCTGGAAACACCATATATTTT. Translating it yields CASSLDPSSGNTIYF.

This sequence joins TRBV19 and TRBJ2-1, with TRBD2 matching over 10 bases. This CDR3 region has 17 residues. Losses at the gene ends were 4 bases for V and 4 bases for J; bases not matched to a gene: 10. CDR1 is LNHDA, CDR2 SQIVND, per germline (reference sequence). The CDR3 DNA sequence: TGTGCCAGTAGTACCCCCCTCGGGACTAGCGTATACAATGAGCAGTTCTTC. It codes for CASSTPLGTSVYNEQFF.

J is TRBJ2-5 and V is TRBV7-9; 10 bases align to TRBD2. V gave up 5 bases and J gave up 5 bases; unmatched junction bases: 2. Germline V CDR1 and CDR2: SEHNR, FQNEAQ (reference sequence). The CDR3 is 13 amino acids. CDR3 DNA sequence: TGTGCCAGCAGCCCGACTAGCGGGGAGACCCAGTACTTC. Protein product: CASSPTSGETQYF.

The CDR3 protein is CASRKRDRGQPQHF. For the CDR3, the DNA is TGTGCCAGCAGAAAAAGGGACAGGGGTCAGCCCCAGCATTTT. The chain uses TRBV27 and TRBJ1-5; 10 bases align to TRBD1. The CDR3 covers 14 residues. Germline V gene sequence: CDR1 MNHEY, CDR2 SMNVEV (reference sequence). V trimming: 6 bases; J trimming: 6 bases; junction bases outside the gene matches: 5.

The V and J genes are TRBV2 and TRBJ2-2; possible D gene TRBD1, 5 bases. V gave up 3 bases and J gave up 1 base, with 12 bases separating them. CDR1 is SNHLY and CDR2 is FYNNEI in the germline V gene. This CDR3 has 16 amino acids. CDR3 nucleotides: TGTGCCAGCAGTGATAAGGGGCCTCGGAACACCGGGGAGCTGTTTTTT. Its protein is CASSDKGPRNTGELFF.

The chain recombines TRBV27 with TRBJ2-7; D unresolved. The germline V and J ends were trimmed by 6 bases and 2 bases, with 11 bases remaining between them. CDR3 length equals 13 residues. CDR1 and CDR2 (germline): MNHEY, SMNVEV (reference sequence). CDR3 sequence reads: CASSRARPYEQYF. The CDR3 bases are TGTGCCAGCAGCCGCGCTCGCCCCTACGAGCAGTACTTC.

CDR3 region: CASSLLGQGVGNTIYF. The CDR3 bases are TGCGCCAGCAGCTTACTCGGACAGGGGGTTGGAAACACCATATATTTT. The chain carries TRBV5-1 and TRBJ1-3; 10 nucleotides agree with TRBD1. V trimming: 2 bases; J trimming: 3 bases; junction bases outside the gene matches: 5. This CDR3 comprises 16 residues. CDR1 and CDR2 from the germline V gene are SGHRS and YFSETQ.

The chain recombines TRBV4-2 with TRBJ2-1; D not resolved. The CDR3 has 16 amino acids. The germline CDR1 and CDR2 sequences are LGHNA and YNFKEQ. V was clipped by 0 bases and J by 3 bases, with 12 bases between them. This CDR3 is CASSQEQNSIYNEQFF. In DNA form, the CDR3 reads TGTGCCAGCAGCCAAGAACAGAACTCCATCTACAATGAGCAGTTCTTC.

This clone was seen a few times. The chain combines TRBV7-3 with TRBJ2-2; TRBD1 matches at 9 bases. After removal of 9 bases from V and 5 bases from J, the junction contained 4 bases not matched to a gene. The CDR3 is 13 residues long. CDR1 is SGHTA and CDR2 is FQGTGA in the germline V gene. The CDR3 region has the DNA TGTGCCAGTCTACAGGGGGCGACCGGGGAGCTGTTTTTT. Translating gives CASLQGATGELFF.

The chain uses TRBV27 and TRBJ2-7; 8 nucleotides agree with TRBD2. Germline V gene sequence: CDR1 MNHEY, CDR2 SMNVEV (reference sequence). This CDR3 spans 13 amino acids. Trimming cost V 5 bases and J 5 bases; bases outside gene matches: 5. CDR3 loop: CASSGLARNEQYF. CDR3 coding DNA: TGTGCCAGCAGTGGACTAGCAAGGAACGAGCAGTACTTC.

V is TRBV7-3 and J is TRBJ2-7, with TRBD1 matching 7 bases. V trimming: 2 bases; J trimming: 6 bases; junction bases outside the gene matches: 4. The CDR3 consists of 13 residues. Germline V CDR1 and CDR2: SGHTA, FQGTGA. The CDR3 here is CASSLAQGSEQYF. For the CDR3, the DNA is TGTGCCAGCAGCTTAGCACAGGGGAGCGAGCAGTACTTC.

CDR3: CASSQQQGVSQPQHF. In nucleotides, the CDR3 is TGTGCCAGCAGCCAACAACAGGGGGTCAGTCAGCCCCAGCATTTT. The chain is built from TRBV4-2 and TRBJ1-5; 8 bases are shared with TRBD1. Trimming took 2 bases from V and 6 from J; bases not matched to a gene: 6. The CDR3 loop spans 15 amino acids. Germline CDR1 LGHNA, CDR2 YNFKEQ.

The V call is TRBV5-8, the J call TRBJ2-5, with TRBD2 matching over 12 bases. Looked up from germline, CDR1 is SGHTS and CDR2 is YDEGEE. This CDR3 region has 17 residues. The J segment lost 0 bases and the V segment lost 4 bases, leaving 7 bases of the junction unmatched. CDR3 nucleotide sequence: TGTGCCAGCAGCCGTGGACTAGCGGGACTGTACCAAGAGACCCAGTACTTC. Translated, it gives CASSRGLAGLYQETQYF.

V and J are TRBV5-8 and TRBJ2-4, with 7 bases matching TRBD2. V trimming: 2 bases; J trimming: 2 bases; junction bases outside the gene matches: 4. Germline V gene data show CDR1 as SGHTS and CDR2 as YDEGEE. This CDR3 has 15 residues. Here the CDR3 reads CASSFWRGTKNIQYF. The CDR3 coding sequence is TGTGCCAGCAGCTTTTGGCGGGGGACCAAAAACATTCAGTACTTC.

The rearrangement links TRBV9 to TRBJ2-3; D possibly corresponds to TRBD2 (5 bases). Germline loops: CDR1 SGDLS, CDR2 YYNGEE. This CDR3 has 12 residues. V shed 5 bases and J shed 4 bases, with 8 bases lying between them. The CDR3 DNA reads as TGTGCCAGCAGTGGACTTGCAGATACGCAGTATTTT. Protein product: CASSGLADTQYF.

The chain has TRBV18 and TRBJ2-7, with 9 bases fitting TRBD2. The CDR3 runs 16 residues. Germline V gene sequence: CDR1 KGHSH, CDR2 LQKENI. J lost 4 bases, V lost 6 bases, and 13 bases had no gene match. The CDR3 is CASSALPAGGPYEQYF. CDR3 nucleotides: TGTGCCAGCTCGGCACTCCCGGCGGGAGGGCCGTACGAGCAGTACTTC.

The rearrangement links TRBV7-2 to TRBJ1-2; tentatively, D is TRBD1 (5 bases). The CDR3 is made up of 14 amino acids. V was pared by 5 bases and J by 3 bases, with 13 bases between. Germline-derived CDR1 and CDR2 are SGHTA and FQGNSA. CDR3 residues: CASSPLGGDYGYTF. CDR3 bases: TGTGCCAGCAGCCCCCTCGGGGGAGACTATGGCTACACCTTC.

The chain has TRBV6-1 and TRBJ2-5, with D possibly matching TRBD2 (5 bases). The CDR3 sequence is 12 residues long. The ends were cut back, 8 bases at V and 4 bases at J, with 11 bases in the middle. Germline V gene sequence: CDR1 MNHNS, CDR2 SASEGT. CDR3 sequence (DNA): TGTGCCAGCCGGAGGCCCGGAGAGACCCAGTACTTC. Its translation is CASRRPGETQYF.